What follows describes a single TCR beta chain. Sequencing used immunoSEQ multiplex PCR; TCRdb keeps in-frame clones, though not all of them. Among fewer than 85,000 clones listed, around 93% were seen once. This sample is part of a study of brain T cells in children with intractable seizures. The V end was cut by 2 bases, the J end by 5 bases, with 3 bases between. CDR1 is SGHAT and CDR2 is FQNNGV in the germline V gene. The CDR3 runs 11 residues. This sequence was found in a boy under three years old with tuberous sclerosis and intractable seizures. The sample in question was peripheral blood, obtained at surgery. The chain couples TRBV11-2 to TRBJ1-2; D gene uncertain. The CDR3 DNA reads TGTGCCAGCAGCTTACAATATGGCTACACCTTC. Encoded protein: CASSLQYGYTF.